This record covers a single TCR beta chain. Its antigen is not identified. At one end, the junction sequence differs from germline, possibly due to a read error. The CDR3 spans 12 residues. Germline-derived CDR1 and CDR2 are SGHAT and FQNNGV. From RNA transcripts, TCR beta CDR3 regions were amplified. During a first-round RT-PCR of the TCR CDR3, the HTBI primer set was used. TCRdb processed the multiplex PCR reads anew with MiXCR; each CDR3 protein has one entry. The sample lists about 340,000 distinct CDR3 sequences; 18% were seen once. This sample stems from a study of T cells in Graves' hyperthyroidism and ophthalmopathy. Study-wide results and limits: Expanded thyroid clonotypes (above 0.001) were mostly also found in blood.

This chain connects TRBV11-2 to TRBJ2-7; no clear D gene. This TCR was recovered from a woman between 45 and 60 years old with Graves' hyperthyroidism. The source material was blood. In DNA form, the CDR3 reads TGCGGCACCCACTCGCCGGTCTACGAGCAGTACTTC. This codes for CGTHSPVYEQYF. Supplemented by reference TRBV11-2 and TRBJ2-7, the full variable domain reads EAGVAQSPRYKIIEKRQSVAFWCNPISGHATLYWYQQILGQGPKLLIQFQNNGVVDDSQLPKDRFSAERLKGVDSTLKIQPAKLEDSAVYLCGTHSPVYEQYFGPGTRLTVT.